This T cell receptor beta chain was sequenced for a study of radiation and T cells in renal cell carcinoma. V was cut by 2 bases and J by 0 bases, with 2 bases left in between. CDR1 and CDR2 (germline): SGHRS, YFSETQ. This CDR3 comprises 13 residues. General study findings and limits: Without pretreatment biopsies, baseline tumor clonotype presence was undetermined.

The assay was immunoSEQ multiplex PCR, and TCRdb's table has in-frame clones only and misses some. This table has roughly 86,000 clones, approximately 86% appearing once. This clone came up once. No antigen is known for it. Time point of the sample: blood 4 weeks post-SBRT, at nephrectomy. Documented treatment: 15 Gy SBRT to primary tumor, nephrectomy 4 weeks later. The sequencing here drew on blood, taken from a patient whose treatment included radiotherapy and nephrectomy. The TCR was taken from a man over 45 with renal cell carcinoma. This sequence joins TRBV5-1 and TRBJ2-2; D is uncertain. The CDR3 DNA reads as TGCGCCAGCAGCTTAACGAACACCGGGGAGCTGTTTTTT. Translation: CASSLTNTGELFF.